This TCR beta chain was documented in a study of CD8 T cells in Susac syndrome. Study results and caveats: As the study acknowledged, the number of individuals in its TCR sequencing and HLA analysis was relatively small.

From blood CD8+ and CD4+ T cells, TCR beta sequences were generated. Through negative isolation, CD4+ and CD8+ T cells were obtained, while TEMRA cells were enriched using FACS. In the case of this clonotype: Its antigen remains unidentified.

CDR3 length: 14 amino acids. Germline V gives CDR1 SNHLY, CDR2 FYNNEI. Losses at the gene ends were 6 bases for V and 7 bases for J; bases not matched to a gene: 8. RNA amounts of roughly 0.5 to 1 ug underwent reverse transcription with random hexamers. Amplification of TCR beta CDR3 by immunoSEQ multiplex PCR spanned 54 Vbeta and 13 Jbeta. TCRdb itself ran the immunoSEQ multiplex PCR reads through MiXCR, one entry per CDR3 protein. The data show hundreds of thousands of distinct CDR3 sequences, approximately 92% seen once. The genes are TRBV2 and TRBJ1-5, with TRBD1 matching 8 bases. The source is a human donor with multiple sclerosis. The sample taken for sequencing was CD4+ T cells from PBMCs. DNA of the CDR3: TGTGCCAGCAGGAAATCGACAGGGGCGCAGCCCCAGCATTTT. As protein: CASRKSTGAQPQHF.